The clone carrying this T cell receptor beta chain was recorded at least ten times. Antigen unknown. CDR1 SGDLS and CDR2 YYNGEE come from the germline V gene. Trimming cost V 4 bases and J 1 base; bases outside gene matches: 6. The CDR3 runs 15 residues. The record originates from a study of T cells in Graves' hyperthyroidism and ophthalmopathy. At the level of the study: Peripheral blood collection took place at initial diagnosis, before any treatment.

Study-wide results and limits: The majority of expanded thyroid clonotypes above 0.001 also appeared in blood.

TCR beta CDR3 regions were amplified from RNA transcripts. Using the HTBI primer set, a first-round RT-PCR was run on the TCR CDR3. TCRdb processed the multiplex PCR reads anew with MiXCR; each CDR3 protein has one entry. The sample shows roughly 530,000 distinct CDR3 sequences, 17% of them seen only once. Sample: blood. The rearrangement links TRBV9 to TRBJ2-7, with 9 positions matching TRBD1. This clonotype originated in a young woman with Graves' ophthalmopathy. This CDR3 is CASSPRTGASYEQYF. In nucleotides, the CDR3 is TGTGCCAGCAGCCCCCGGACAGGGGCTTCCTACGAGCAGTACTTC. The full variable domain, in which reference TRBV9 and TRBJ2-7 provide the parts outside the CDR3, is DSGVTQTPKHLITATGQRVTLRCSPRSGDLSVYWYQQSLDQGLQFLIQYYNGEERAKGNILERFSAQQFPDLHSELNLSSLELGDSALYFCASSPRTGASYEQYFGPGTRLTVT.